The 18 T cell receptor beta chains listed next were all sequenced from one sample in a study of identical twins. TCRdb processed the 5' RACE reads anew with MiXCR; each CDR3 protein has one entry. The sample gives 450,000 or so distinct CDR3 sequences, around 14% of which show up once; roughly 0.56% is in the top ten. A further study also used this sample, focusing on yellow fever vaccine responses in identical twins.

Sequencing was carried out using CD4+ T cells sorted from blood. These TCRs come from a woman younger than 30 in good health.

This clonotype was seen a handful of times. The V gene is TRBV12-5, the J gene TRBJ2-3; TRBD2 matches at 7 bases. The CDR3 is made up of 17 amino acids. Germline values: CDR1 LGHNT, CDR2 FRNRAP. Germline trimming cut 0 bases from V and 2 bases from J; bases unmatched to any gene: 8. CDR3 nucleotides: TGTGCTAGTGGTTTGGTAGAGAAAAGCGGGAACACAGATACGCAGTATTTT. This gives the protein CASGLVEKSGNTDTQYF.

This clonotype has a handful of counts. CDR3 protein: CASSLTDLVNQPQHF. Written as DNA, the CDR3 is TGTGCCAGCAGTTTAACGGACCTGGTGAATCAGCCCCAGCATTTT. The chain couples TRBV12-3 or TRBV12-4 to TRBJ1-5; D is ambiguous. The CDR3 runs to 15 residues. V lost 2 bases and J lost 4, with 12 bases in between.

This rearrangement joins TRBV20-1 to TRBJ2-5; possible D gene TRBD1, 5 bases. CDR3 length: 12 amino acids. CDR1 DFQATT and CDR2 SNEGSKA come from the germline V gene (reference sequence). The germline V and J ends were trimmed by 1 base and 6 bases, with 9 bases remaining between them. The DNA of the CDR3 is TGCAGTGCTAGAGTCCAGGGTCAGACCCAGTACTTC. Its translation is CSARVQGQTQYF.

The V and J genes are TRBV6-5 and TRBJ2-1, with D possibly being TRBD1 (5 bases). The CDR3 contains 11 residues. Germline V gives CDR1 MNHEY, CDR2 SVGAGI. Trimming took off 5 bases at V and 10 bases at J, with 9 bases between the two ends. The DNA for the CDR3 is TGTGCCAGCAGTGACAGTATGGAGCAGTTCTTC. Its translation is CASSDSMEQFF.

This clonotype was observed a handful of times. This chain joins TRBV20-1 and TRBJ1-2; D is possibly TRBD1 (5 bases). The germline gives CDR1 DFQATT, CDR2 SNEGSKA (reference sequence). The V and J ends lost 3 bases and 4 bases respectively, with 18 bases between them. The CDR3 consists of 15 residues. Here the CDR3 reads CSASRGFGRVYGYTF. In DNA, the CDR3 is TGCAGTGCTAGTCGGGGGTTTGGACGAGTCTATGGCTACACCTTC.

The chain carries TRBV5-4 and TRBJ2-7, with 8 bases that match TRBD2. CDR3 length: 14 amino acids. Germline CDR1 and CDR2: SGHNT and YYREEE (reference sequence). J lost 9 bases, V lost 2 bases, and 10 bases had no gene match. The CDR3, as DNA: TGTGCCAGCAGCTTTCCGGGGGGGGCCCAAGTGCAGTACTTC. This encodes CASSFPGGAQVQYF.

This clonotype was detected a few times. The rearrangement joins TRBV25-1 to TRBJ2-7; D gene uncertain. Deletions cut 4 bases from V and 0 bases from J, with 13 bases between. Germline CDR1 MGHDK, CDR2 SYGVNS. The CDR3 extends over 15 amino acids. CDR3 coding DNA: TGTGCCAGCAGTGCCCTGGAGCTGAGCTCCTACGAGCAGTACTTC. Its translation: CASSALELSSYEQYF.

This clonotype was counted many times. V is TRBV12-3 or TRBV12-4 and J is TRBJ2-7; D gene uncertain. The CDR3 is 11 amino acids. Between the trimmed V and J ends, which lost 6 bases and 7 bases, there was a span of 10 bases. In nucleotides, the CDR3 is TGTGCCAGCAGAGAGTCGAGGGAGCAGTACTTC. Encoded protein: CASRESREQYF.

This clonotype showed up just a few times. V is TRBV7-2 and J is TRBJ2-1; 8 bases are shared with TRBD1. The CDR3 runs to 14 residues. Per germline, CDR1 SGHTA and CDR2 FQGNSA. V trimming: 7 bases; J trimming: 5 bases; junction bases outside the gene matches: 7. The CDR3 coding sequence is TGTGCCAGCAACTCAGGGGGCGCGAACAATGAGCAGTTCTTC. Translated, it gives CASNSGGANNEQFF.

This rearrangement joins TRBV3-1 to TRBJ2-7; D is perhaps TRBD1 (6 bases). V was trimmed by 0 bases and J by 6 bases, leaving 27 bases between them. CDR3 length equals 19 residues. Germline loops: CDR1 LGHDT, CDR2 YNNKEL (reference sequence). CDR3 nucleotide sequence: TGTGCCAGCAGCCAAGAAGGGGGTGCGGGCAAATCCCATCGTCGCGAGCAGTACTTC. As protein: CASSQEGGAGKSHRREQYF.

This clonotype has a handful of counts. This chain connects TRBV5-1 to TRBJ2-5, with D maybe TRBD2 (5 bases). Germline V lookup: CDR1 SGHRS, CDR2 YFSETQ. This CDR3 is 13 amino acids long. Trimming cost V 6 bases and J 2 bases, with 11 bases left between them. CDR3 bases: TGCGCCAGCAAACTAGGGATACAAGAGACCCAGTACTTC. Translating it yields CASKLGIQETQYF.

This sequence joins TRBV6-1 and TRBJ2-7, with 10 nucleotides matching TRBD1. Trimming at V came to 5 bases and at J to 2 bases, leaving 9 bases not matched to a gene. CDR1 and CDR2 from the germline V gene are MNHNS and SASEGT. The CDR3 extends over 16 amino acids. CDR3 sequence reads: CASSKTPGQGTYEQYF. CDR3 in DNA: TGTGCCAGCAGTAAAACTCCGGGACAGGGGACCTACGAGCAGTACTTC.

The V and J genes are TRBV5-1 and TRBJ1-6, with D perhaps TRBD1 (5 bases). The CDR3 runs 15 residues. CDR1 is SGHRS and CDR2 is YFSETQ in the germline V gene. V gave up 4 bases and J gave up 9 bases, with 17 bases separating them. CDR3 in amino acids: CASSPRDAVSSPLHF. CDR3 nucleotides: TGCGCCAGCAGCCCAAGGGACGCAGTGAGTTCACCCCTCCACTTT.

This chain joins TRBV12-3 or TRBV12-4 and TRBJ2-7; D gene unclear. The CDR3 covers 14 residues. V was clipped by 7 bases and J by 3 bases, with 16 bases between them. The CDR3 region is CASTPTLGFYEQYF. The CDR3 region has the DNA TGTGCCAGCACCCCCACCCTTGGGTTCTACGAGCAGTACTTC.

This clonotype occurred a few times. This chain links TRBV5-1 with TRBJ2-6; a possible D gene is TRBD1 (6 bases). This CDR3 contains 18 residues. Germline CDR1 reads SGHRS; CDR2 reads YFSETQ. The germline V and J ends were trimmed by 1 base and 2 bases, with 16 bases remaining between them. CDR3 nucleotides: TGCGCCAGCAGCTTGCTGTTCGATGAGGGGGCTGGGGCCAACGTCCTGACTTTC. It translates to CASSLLFDEGAGANVLTF.

This clonotype was picked up a small number of times. The chain combines TRBV20-1 with TRBJ2-2; a weak D match, TRBD1 (6 bases). CDR3 length equals 16 residues. CDR1 is DFQATT and CDR2 is SNEGSKA in the germline V gene (reference sequence). Trimming took off 5 bases at V and 5 bases at J, with 21 bases between the two ends. CDR3 loop: CSASRRGSAGTGELFF. The CDR3 DNA reads TGCAGTGCTTCCCGTAGGGGGAGTGCTGGGACCGGGGAGCTGTTTTTT.

The chain combines TRBV12-3 or TRBV12-4 with TRBJ2-3; 7 bases line up with TRBD2. CDR3 length equals 14 residues. Trimming cost V 5 bases and J 2 bases; bases outside gene matches: 4. The CDR3 DNA is TGTGCCAGCAGTCGAGCGGGATCCACAGATACGCAGTATTTT. This sequence encodes CASSRAGSTDTQYF.

The gene calls are TRBV5-1 and TRBJ2-7; 9 bases align to TRBD1. Germline CDR1 and CDR2: SGHRS and YFSETQ. The CDR3 runs to 15 residues. Unmatched junction bases numbered 10, after V lost 4 bases and J lost 5 bases. CDR3 amino acids: CASSPTPQGANEQYF. As DNA, the CDR3 is TGCGCCAGCAGCCCCACTCCACAGGGGGCGAACGAGCAGTACTTC.